This T cell receptor beta chain stems from a study of beta chain features in type 1 diabetes. The V end was cut by 7 bases, the J end by 10 bases, with 21 bases between. Germline V lookup: CDR1 MNHEY, CDR2 SMNVEV (reference sequence). The CDR3 is made up of 14 amino acids. There are a few counts of this clone. Since all of the isolated RNA was reverse transcribed, expressed TCRB transcripts were what got sequenced. Measured with immunoSEQ multiplex PCR; TCRdb has only the in-frame clones, and not every one. The sample includes about 360,000 clones, roughly 12% of them seen just once. The V call is TRBV27, the J call TRBJ2-3; D not resolved. The source is a man between 18 and 29 years old in good health. Sequencing input: naive CD4+ T cells from blood. The DNA for the CDR3 is TGTGCCAGCACCGAAGCAGGTTCTCTTACCCCGCAGTATTTT. It translates to CASTEAGSLTPQYF.